The present entry profiles one T cell receptor (beta chain) with its context. The data were produced by immunoSEQ multiplex PCR, yet TCRdb's version contains in-frame clones alone and is incomplete. The table includes about 160,000 clones, approximately 94% detected once. This record comes from a study of control samples from healthy donors and cancer patients. Sequences were obtained from PBMCs. The TCR sequence derives from a man aged 60 to 75 with colorectal cancer.

CDR3 sequence: CASSSVEVFNEKLFF. CDR3 nucleotides: TGTGCCAGCAGCTCGGTCGAGGTTTTTAATGAAAAACTGTTTTTT. This chain connects TRBV5-6 to TRBJ1-4; D uncertain. Germline-derived CDR1 and CDR2 are SGHDT and YYEEEE. CDR3 length: 15 residues. Trimming took off 3 bases at V and 4 bases at J, with 13 bases between the two ends.